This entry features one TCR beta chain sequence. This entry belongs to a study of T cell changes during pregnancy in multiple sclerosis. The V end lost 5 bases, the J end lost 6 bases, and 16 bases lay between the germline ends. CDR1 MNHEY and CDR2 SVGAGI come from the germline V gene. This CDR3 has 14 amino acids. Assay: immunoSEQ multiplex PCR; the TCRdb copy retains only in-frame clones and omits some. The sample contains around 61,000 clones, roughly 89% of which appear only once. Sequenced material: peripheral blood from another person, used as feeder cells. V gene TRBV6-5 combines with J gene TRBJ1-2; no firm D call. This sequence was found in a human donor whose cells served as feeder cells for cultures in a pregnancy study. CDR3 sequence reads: CASSNRAAGHGYTF. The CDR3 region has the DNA TGTGCCAGCAGTAACCGGGCGGCTGGGCATGGCTACACCTTC.